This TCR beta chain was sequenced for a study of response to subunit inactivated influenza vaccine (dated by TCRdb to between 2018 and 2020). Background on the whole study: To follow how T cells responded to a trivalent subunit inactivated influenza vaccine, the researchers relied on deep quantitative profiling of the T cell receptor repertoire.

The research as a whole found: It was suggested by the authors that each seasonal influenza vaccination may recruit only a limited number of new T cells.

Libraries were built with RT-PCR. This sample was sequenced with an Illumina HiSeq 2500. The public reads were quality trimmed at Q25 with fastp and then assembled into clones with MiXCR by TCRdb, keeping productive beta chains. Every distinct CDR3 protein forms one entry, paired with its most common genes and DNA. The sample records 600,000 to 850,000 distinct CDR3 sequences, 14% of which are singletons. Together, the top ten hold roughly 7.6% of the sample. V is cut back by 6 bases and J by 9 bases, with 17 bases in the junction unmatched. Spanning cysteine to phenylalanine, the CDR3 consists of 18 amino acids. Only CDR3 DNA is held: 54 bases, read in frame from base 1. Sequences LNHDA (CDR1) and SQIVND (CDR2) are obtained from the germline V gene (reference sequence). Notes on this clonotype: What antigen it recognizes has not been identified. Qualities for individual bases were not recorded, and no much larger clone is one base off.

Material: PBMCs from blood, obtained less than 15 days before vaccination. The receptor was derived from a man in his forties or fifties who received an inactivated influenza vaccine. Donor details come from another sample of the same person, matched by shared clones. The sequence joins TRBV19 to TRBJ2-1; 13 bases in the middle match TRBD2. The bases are TGTGCCAGTAGCGGGCATAGCTTACTAGCGGGGGGGCAGTCTGAGCAGTTCTTC. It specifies CASSGHSLLAGGQSEQFF.